This T cell receptor beta chain originates from a study of Ad26.COV2.S vaccination and SARS-CoV-2 variants. About the research overall: Donor allocation was to the COV1001 Ad26.COV2.S trial arm. Study-wide results and limits: Total responses of T cells may have been underestimated by the analyses of TCR breadth and depth. Post-vaccination breadth of spike-specific CD8+ and CD4+ T cell responses was reportedly substantial.

Sequencing used immunoSEQ multiplex PCR; TCRdb keeps in-frame clones, though not all of them. The table includes around 300,000 clones, around 89% detected once. Treatment in this sample: approximately 18 received Ad26.COV2.S at low or high dose, single or two shots; about 5 received placebo; per-sample allocation not given. The investigators took samples on day 63 after the first vaccine or placebo injection. Boston hosted the donor, who was an adult aged 18-55 years. This CDR3 contains 14 residues. The V gene's germline CDR1 is SEHNR and CDR2 FQNEAQ (reference sequence). V lost 5 bases, J lost 10 bases, and 8 bases stayed unmatched. In regard to this clone: Its specificity is not known.

The chain carries TRBV7-9 and TRBJ1-6; 7 positions match TRBD1. The sample in question was peripheral blood, obtained in a trial of Ad26.COV2.S vaccine versus placebo. The TCR comes from a person between 18 and 65 years old who received the Ad26.COV2.S COVID-19 vaccine or a placebo. CDR3 coding DNA: TGTGCCAGCAGCCCACAGGGGTTCTTCTCACCCCTCCACTTT. Protein product: CASSPQGFFSPLHF. The full variable domain, completed using reference TRBV7-9 and TRBJ1-6, is DTGVSQNPRHKITKRGQNVTFRCDPISEHNRLYWYRQTLGQGPEFLTYFQNEAQLEKSRLLSDRFSAERPKGSFSTLEIQRTEQGDSAMYLCASSPQGFFSPLHFGNGTRLTVT.